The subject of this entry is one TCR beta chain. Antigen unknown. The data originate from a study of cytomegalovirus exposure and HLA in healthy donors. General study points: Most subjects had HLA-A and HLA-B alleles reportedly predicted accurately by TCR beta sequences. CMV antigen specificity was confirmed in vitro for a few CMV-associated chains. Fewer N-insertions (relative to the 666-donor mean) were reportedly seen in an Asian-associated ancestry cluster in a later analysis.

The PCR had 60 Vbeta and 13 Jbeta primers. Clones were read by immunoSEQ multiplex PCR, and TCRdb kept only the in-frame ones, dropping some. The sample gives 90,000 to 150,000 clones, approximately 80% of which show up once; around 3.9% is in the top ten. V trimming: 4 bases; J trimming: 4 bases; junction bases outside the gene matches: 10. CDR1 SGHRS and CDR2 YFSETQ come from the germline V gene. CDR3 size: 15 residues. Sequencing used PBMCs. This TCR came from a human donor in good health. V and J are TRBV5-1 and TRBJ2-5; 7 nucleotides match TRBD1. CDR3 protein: CASSQVKGQLETQYF. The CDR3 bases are TGCGCCAGCAGCCAGGTAAAGGGACAGTTAGAGACCCAGTACTTC.